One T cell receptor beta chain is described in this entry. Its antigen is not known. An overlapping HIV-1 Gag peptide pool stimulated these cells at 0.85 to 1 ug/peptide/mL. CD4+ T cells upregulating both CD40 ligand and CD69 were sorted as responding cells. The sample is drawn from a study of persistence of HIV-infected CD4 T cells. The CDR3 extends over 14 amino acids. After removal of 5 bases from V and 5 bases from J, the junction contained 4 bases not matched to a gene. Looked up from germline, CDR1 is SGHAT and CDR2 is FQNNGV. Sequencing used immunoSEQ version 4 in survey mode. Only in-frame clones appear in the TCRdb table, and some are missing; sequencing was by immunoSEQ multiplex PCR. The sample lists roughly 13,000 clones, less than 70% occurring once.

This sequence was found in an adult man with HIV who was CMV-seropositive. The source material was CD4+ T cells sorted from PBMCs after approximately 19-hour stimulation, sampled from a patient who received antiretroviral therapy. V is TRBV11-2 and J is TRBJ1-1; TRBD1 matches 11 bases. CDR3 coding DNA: TGTGCCAGCAGCAGCGGACAGGGGGCTACTGAAGCTTTCTTT. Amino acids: CASSSGQGATEAFF.